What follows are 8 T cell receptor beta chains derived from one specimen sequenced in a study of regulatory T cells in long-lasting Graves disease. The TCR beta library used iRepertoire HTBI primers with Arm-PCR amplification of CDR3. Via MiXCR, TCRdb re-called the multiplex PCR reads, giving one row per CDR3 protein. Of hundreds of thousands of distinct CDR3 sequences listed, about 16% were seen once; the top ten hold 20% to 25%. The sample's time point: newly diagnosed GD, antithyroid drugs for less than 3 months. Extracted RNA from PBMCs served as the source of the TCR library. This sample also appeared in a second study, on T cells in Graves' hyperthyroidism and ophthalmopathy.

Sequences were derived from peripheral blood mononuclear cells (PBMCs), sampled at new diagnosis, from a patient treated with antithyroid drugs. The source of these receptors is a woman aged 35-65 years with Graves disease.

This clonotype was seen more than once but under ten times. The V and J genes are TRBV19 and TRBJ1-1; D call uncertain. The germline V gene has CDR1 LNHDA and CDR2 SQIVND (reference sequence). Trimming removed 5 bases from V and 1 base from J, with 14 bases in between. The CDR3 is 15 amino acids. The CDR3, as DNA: TGTGCCAGTAGTTCCGGGTGGCGGAGGAACACTGAAGCTTTCTTT. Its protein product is CASSSGWRRNTEAFF.

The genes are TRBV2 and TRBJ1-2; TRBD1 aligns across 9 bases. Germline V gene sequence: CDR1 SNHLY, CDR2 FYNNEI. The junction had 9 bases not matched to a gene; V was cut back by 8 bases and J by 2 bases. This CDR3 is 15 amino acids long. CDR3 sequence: CASSQEDRGNYGYTF. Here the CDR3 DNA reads TGTGCCAGCTCCCAAGAGGACAGGGGAAACTATGGCTACACCTTC.

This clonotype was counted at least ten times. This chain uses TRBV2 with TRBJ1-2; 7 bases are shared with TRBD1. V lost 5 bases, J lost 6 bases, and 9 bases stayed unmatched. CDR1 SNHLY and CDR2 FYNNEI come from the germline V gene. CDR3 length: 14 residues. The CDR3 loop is CASSNQGQADGYTF. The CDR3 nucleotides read TGTGCCAGCAGTAACCAAGGACAGGCCGATGGCTACACCTTC.

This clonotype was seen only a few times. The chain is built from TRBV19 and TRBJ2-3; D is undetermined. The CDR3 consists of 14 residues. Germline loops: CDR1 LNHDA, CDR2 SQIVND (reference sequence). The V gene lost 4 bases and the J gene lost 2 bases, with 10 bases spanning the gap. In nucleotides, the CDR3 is TGTGCCAGTAGTAGGGGAAGACTCACAGATACGCAGTATTTT. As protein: CASSRGRLTDTQYF. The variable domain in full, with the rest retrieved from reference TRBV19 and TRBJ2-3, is DGGITQSPKYLFRKEGQNVTLSCEQNLNHDAMYWYRQDPGQGLRLIYYSQIVNDFQKGDIAEGYSVSREKKESFPLTVTSAQKNPTAFYLCASSRGRLTDTQYFGPGTRLTVL.

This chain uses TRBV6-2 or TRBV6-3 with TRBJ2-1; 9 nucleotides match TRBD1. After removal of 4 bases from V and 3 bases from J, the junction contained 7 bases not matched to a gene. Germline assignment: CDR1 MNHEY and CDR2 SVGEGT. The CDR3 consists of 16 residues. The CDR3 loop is CASSLAGQGRYNEQFF. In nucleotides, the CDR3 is TGTGCCAGCAGTTTGGCGGGACAGGGACGCTACAATGAGCAGTTCTTC.

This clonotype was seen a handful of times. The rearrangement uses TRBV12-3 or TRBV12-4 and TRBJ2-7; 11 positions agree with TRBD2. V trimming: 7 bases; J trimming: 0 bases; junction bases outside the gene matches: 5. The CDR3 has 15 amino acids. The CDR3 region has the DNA TGTGCCAGCACTGATAGCGGGGGGGCCTCCTACGAGCAGTACTTC. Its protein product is CASTDSGGASYEQYF.

CDR3 in amino acids: CATSPASTGAGRAPLHF. As DNA, the CDR3 is TGTGCCACCTCTCCGGCCTCAACAGGCGCCGGGCGGGCACCCCTCCACTTT. The chain carries TRBV12-5 and TRBJ1-6, with D possibly TRBD1 on 5 matching bases. The CDR3 is 17 residues long. The germline gives CDR1 LGHNT, CDR2 FRNRAP. Together with reference TRBV12-5 and TRBJ1-6, the CDR3 gives the full variable domain: DARVTQTPRHKVTEMGQEVTMRCQPILGHNTVFWYRQTMMQGLELLAYFRNRAPLDDSGMPKDRFSAEMPDATLATLKIQPSEPRDSAVYFCATSPASTGAGRAPLHFGNGTRLTVT.

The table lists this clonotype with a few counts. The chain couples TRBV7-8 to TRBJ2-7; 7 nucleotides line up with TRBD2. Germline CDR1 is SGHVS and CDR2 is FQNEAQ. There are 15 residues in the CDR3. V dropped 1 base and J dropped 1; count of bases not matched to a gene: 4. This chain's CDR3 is CASSLVSSGSYEQYF. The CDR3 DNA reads TGTGCCAGCAGCTTAGTGTCTAGCGGTTCCTACGAGCAGTACTTC.